This T cell receptor beta chain was captured by sequencing in a study of shared clonotypes between healthy human individuals. For the study at large: Used for every donor were three CD4 naive, three CD4 memory, two CD8 naive and one CD8 memory plate. Overall study findings and caveats: In general, naive subsets displayed greater estimated richness than memory subsets did. A handful of donors showed sharing of approximately 5% of naive CD4 clonotypes. The represented genetic and exposure-history diversity was limited by the small number of donors.

As concerns this clone: Its target is unknown.

Libraries were prepared by immunoSEQ multiplex PCR; TCRdb keeps only in-frame clonotypes and omits some of them. The table has approximately 720,000 clones, about three quarters seen once. V gave up 4 bases and J gave up 4 bases; unmatched junction bases: 3. Germline CDR1 SGHRS, CDR2 YFSETQ. The CDR3 covers 14 residues. This clonotype was sampled from a woman in her twenties or thirties in good health. The chain employs TRBV5-1 and TRBJ2-3, with 10 nucleotides matching TRBD2. Sequenced material: memory CD4+ T cells sorted from blood. Stated subset: CD45RA-negative fraction. The CDR3 is CASSASGRADTQYF. Written as DNA, the CDR3 is TGCGCCAGCAGCGCTAGCGGGAGAGCAGATACGCAGTATTTT.